The 8 T cell receptor beta chains given below trace back to one sample, sequenced in a study of shared clonotypes between healthy human individuals. Assay used: immunoSEQ multiplex PCR; TCRdb lists only in-frame clones, some missing. The profile shows more than 2 million clones, almost 96% of them singletons. The sequenced material came from naive CD4+ T cells sorted from blood. Subset here: CD45RA+ positively selected. The receptors originated from a man aged 18 to 35 in good health.

Only a few counts were recorded for this clone. One junction end does not reproduce the germline sequence, and a read error may be involved. The chain is built from TRBV29-1 and TRBJ1-1; no clear D. Germline V lookup: CDR1 SQVTM, CDR2 ANQGSEA. This CDR3 region has 10 residues. The CDR3 coding sequence is TGCAGCGTTGAAGTGCGAGTACAAATCTTT. Translating it yields CSVEVRVQIF. Filled out from reference TRBV29-1 and TRBJ1-1, the complete variable domain reads SAVISQKPSRDICQRGTSLTIQCQVDSQVTMMFWYRQQPGQSLTLIATANQGSEATYESGFVIDKFPISRPNLTFSTLTVSNMSPEDSSIYLCSVEVRVQIFGQGTRLTVV.

This sequence joins TRBV6-6 and TRBJ1-1; D gene uncertain. CDR1 is MNHNY and CDR2 is SVGAGI in the germline V gene (reference sequence). Trimming took off 4 bases at V and 8 bases at J, with 14 bases between the two ends. The CDR3 spans 13 residues. In nucleotides, the CDR3 is TGTGCCAGCAGTTCACTTCGCACCTCGGAAGCTTTCTTT. Protein sequence: CASSSLRTSEAFF.

Turning to this clone: At one end, the junction sequence differs from germline, possibly due to a read error. The chain recombines TRBV7-2 with TRBJ2-3; D unclear. This CDR3 has 15 amino acids. CDR1 is SGHTA and CDR2 is FQGNSA in the germline V gene. This CDR3 reads CASTLSSGRPDTQYF. As DNA, the CDR3 is TGTGCCAGCACCTTAAGCTCAGGCCGGCCAGATACGCAGTATTTT. Supplemented by reference TRBV7-2 and TRBJ2-3, the full variable domain reads GAGVSQSPSNKVTEKGKDVELRCDPISGHTALYWYRQSLGQGLEFLIYFQGNSAPDKSGLPSDRFSAERTGGSVSTLTIQRTQQEDSAVYLCASTLSSGRPDTQYFGPGTRLTVL.

The rearrangement links TRBV10-3 to TRBJ2-3; the D gene could be TRBD1 or TRBD2 (5 bases each). Trimming pared 8 bases from V and 6 bases from J, leaving 15 bases between. This CDR3 spans 13 amino acids. Germline loops: CDR1 ENHRY, CDR2 SYGVKD. The CDR3 nucleotides read TGTGCCATCGACGGGGCCACGGGGGATACGCAGTATTTT. This codes for CAIDGATGDTQYF.

Notes on this clone: Other DNA sequences in this specimen translate into the identical CDR3. V gene TRBV5-1 combines with J gene TRBJ2-7; D uncertain. V was cut by 5 bases and J by 0 bases, with 9 bases left in between. Looked up from germline, CDR1 is SGHRS and CDR2 is YFSETQ. The CDR3 length is 13 residues. In DNA form, the CDR3 reads TGCGCCAGCAGTTTACATAACTCCTACGAGCAGTACTTC. It is translated as CASSLHNSYEQYF.

This chain connects TRBV29-1 to TRBJ1-2; the D is unclear. In germline, CDR1 is SQVTM, CDR2 ANQGSEA. Trimming left V 1 base short and J 8 bases short, with 11 bases between. This CDR3 contains 12 residues. CDR3 nucleotides: TGCAGCGTTGAAGTGGGGTCGCGGGGCTACACCTTC. Its protein is CSVEVGSRGYTF.

The chain carries TRBV9 and TRBJ2-1, with TRBD2 matching 7 bases. CDR1 SGDLS and CDR2 YYNGEE come from the germline V gene. V was clipped by 2 bases and J by 0 bases; unmatched bases: 5. The CDR3 is 16 amino acids. The CDR3 nucleotides are TGTGCCAGCAGCGTCTCCACTAGCGTCTCCTACAATGAGCAGTTCTTC. Amino acids: CASSVSTSVSYNEQFF. The entire variable domain, with the rest obtained from reference TRBV9 and TRBJ2-1, is as follows: DSGVTQTPKHLITATGQRVTLRCSPRSGDLSVYWYQQSLDQGLQFLIQYYNGEERAKGNILERFSAQQFPDLHSELNLSSLELGDSALYFCASSVSTSVSYNEQFFGPGTRLTVL.

The table lists this clone with a few counts. Additional DNA sequences in this sample encode the identical CDR3. J is TRBJ1-6 and V is TRBV18; 9 bases fit TRBD1. Germline values: CDR1 KGHSH, CDR2 LQKENI. J lost 7 bases, V lost 2 bases, and 3 bases had no gene match. The length of the CDR3 is 15 residues. The DNA for the CDR3 is TGTGCCAGCTCACCAGAGACAGGGGGAAATTCACCCCTCCACTTT. Its translation is CASSPETGGNSPLHF.